The 28 T cell receptor beta chains listed next were all sequenced from one sample in a study of shared clonotypes between healthy human individuals. Generated by immunoSEQ multiplex PCR, the TCRdb table keeps only in-frame clones and is missing some. The sample holds millions of clones, approximately 95% seen once. Specimen: naive CD4+ T cells sorted from blood. Indicated subset: CD45RA+ positively selected. The receptor source for this set is a man aged 18 to 35 in good health.

V and J are TRBV7-8 and TRBJ1-2; weak D call: TRBD1 (5 bases). This CDR3 is built from 14 residues. From germline, CDR1 is SGHVS and CDR2 FQNEAQ. The germline V and J ends were trimmed by 1 base and 4 bases, with 10 bases remaining between them. For the CDR3, the DNA is TGTGCCAGCAGCTTAGTGAGGGGCCCCTATGGCTACACCTTC. Its protein product is CASSLVRGPYGYTF.

The rearrangement uses TRBV5-4 and TRBJ2-3; possible D gene TRBD2, 6 bases. CDR3 length: 16 amino acids. The germline CDR1 and CDR2 sequences are SGHNT and YYREEE (reference sequence). V gave up 4 bases and J gave up 0 bases, with 15 bases separating them. As DNA, the CDR3 is TGTGCCAGCAGCCTCGGGAGTCAGGTTAGCACAGATACGCAGTATTTT. Translation gives CASSLGSQVSTDTQYF.

Only one count was recorded for this clone. The chain combines TRBV19 with TRBJ1-6, with 9 bases fitting TRBD1. Germline V gene data show CDR1 as LNHDA and CDR2 as SQIVND (reference sequence). J was trimmed by 16 bases and V by 4 bases; bases with no gene match: 2. The CDR3 is 11 residues long. The CDR3 DNA follows: TGTGCCAGTAGTACTGGGACAGGGCTCCACTTT. Amino acid sequence: CASSTGTGLHF.

This chain joins TRBV5-6 and TRBJ2-2; 13 bases map to TRBD2. The V gene's germline CDR1 is SGHDT and CDR2 YYEEEE. J gave up 4 bases and V 4 bases, and 4 bases lay outside the gene matches. The CDR3 is made up of 16 amino acids. The CDR3 nucleotides read TGTGCCAGCAGCATGGGACTAGCGGGATTCACCGGGGAGCTGTTTTTT. This encodes CASSMGLAGFTGELFF.

This chain joins TRBV5-6 and TRBJ2-5; D tentatively reads TRBD1 or TRBD2 (5 bases each). V gave up 4 bases and J gave up 5 bases, with 15 bases separating them. Germline-derived CDR1 and CDR2 are SGHDT and YYEEEE. The length of the CDR3 is 14 residues. CDR3 sequence reads: CASSHSGTVETQYF. CDR3 nucleotides: TGTGCCAGCAGCCACTCCGGGACGGTGGAGACCCAGTACTTC.

The CDR3 nucleotides are TGTGCCAGCTCACCGACAGTTACAACTAATGAAAAACTGTTTTTT. Amino acids: CASSPTVTTNEKLFF. V usage is TRBV18 and J usage is TRBJ1-4; the D gene is possibly TRBD1 (5 bases). V lost 3 bases to trimming and J lost 0 bases, with 8 bases between them. CDR1 is KGHSH, CDR2 LQKENI, per germline. The CDR3 loop spans 15 amino acids.

The genes are TRBV7-2 and TRBJ2-3; 7 bases line up with TRBD2. This CDR3 is 14 amino acids long. Germline V CDR1 and CDR2: SGHTA, FQGNSA. V was clipped by 2 bases and J by 6 bases; unmatched bases: 5. CDR3 residues: CASSLSLAADTQYF. The CDR3 DNA reads as TGTGCCAGCAGCTTATCCCTAGCGGCCGATACGCAGTATTTT. The full variable domain, with the rest looked up from reference TRBV7-2 and TRBJ2-3, is GAGVSQSPSNKVTEKGKDVELRCDPISGHTALYWYRQSLGQGLEFLIYFQGNSAPDKSGLPSDRFSAERTGGSVSTLTIQRTQQEDSAVYLCASSLSLAADTQYFGPGTRLTVL.

V gene TRBV30 combines with J gene TRBJ2-7; 9 nucleotides align to TRBD1. Germline CDR1 and CDR2: GTSNPN and SVGIG (reference sequence). Germline trimming cut 5 bases from V and 5 bases from J; bases unmatched to any gene: 1. The CDR3 covers 11 residues. The CDR3 spells CAWGDRDEQYF. DNA of the CDR3: TGTGCCTGGGGGGACAGGGACGAGCAGTACTTC.

The V call is TRBV10-3, the J call TRBJ2-5, with TRBD1 identical over 9 bases. Trimming removed 3 bases from V and 5 bases from J; junction bases left unmatched: 10. The CDR3 is 16 amino acids. Germline V gene data show CDR1 as ENHRY and CDR2 as SYGVKD. This chain's CDR3 is CAISDEDRGGLETQYF. The CDR3 DNA follows: TGTGCCATCAGTGATGAGGACAGGGGAGGTTTGGAGACCCAGTACTTC.

CDR3 residues: CASSTRDVGEQYF. CDR3 sequence (DNA): TGTGCCAGCAGCACCCGGGACGTCGGCGAGCAGTACTTC. The chain links TRBV7-9 to TRBJ2-7; D may correspond to TRBD1 or TRBD2 (5 bases each). CDR1 and CDR2 (germline): SEHNR, FQNEAQ (reference sequence). CDR3 length: 13 amino acids. V was pared by 5 bases and J by 6 bases, with 14 bases between.

Regarding this clone: The junction departs from germline at one end; a sequencing error may be responsible. The rearrangement joins TRBV7-7 to TRBJ2-3; maybe TRBD2 (6 bases). The CDR3 has 15 amino acids. CDR1 SSHAT and CDR2 FNYEAQ come from the germline V gene (reference sequence). The DNA for the CDR3 is TGTGCTAGCAGCCCCCTGGGGGGACCCACAGATACGCAGTATTTT. It yields the protein CASSPLGGPTDTQYF.

The chain has TRBV5-1 and TRBJ2-5; D may match TRBD1 or TRBD2 (5 bases each). V was shortened by 4 bases and J by 1 base, with 11 bases between the two germline ends. Germline loops: CDR1 SGHRS, CDR2 YFSETQ. The CDR3 totals 14 residues. This CDR3 is CASSVDGAQETQYF. The CDR3 coding sequence is TGCGCCAGCAGCGTGGACGGGGCCCAAGAGACCCAGTACTTC.

The chain couples TRBV5-1 to TRBJ2-3; tentatively, D is TRBD2 (5 bases). The CDR3 has 16 amino acids. Germline CDR1 reads SGHRS; CDR2 reads YFSETQ. Trimming stripped 2 bases from V and 2 bases from J, with 15 bases between. CDR3 residues: CASSFSGIILTDTQYF. The CDR3 DNA follows: TGCGCCAGCAGCTTTTCCGGGATCATTCTCACAGATACGCAGTATTTT.

The rearrangement joins TRBV5-4 to TRBJ2-1, with D possibly matching TRBD2 (7 bases). This CDR3 spans 14 amino acids. Per the germline V gene, CDR1 is SGHNT and CDR2 is YYREEE (reference sequence). V was clipped by 5 bases and J by 6 bases, with 15 bases between them. The CDR3 reads CASSVGGLGNEQFF. The CDR3 coding sequence is TGTGCCAGCAGTGTCGGGGGGCTGGGCAATGAGCAGTTCTTC.

The chain recombines TRBV30 with TRBJ1-2; a weak D match, TRBD1 (5 bases). The CDR3 sequence is 12 residues long. Trimming removed 2 bases at V and 8 bases at J, with 12 bases between. CDR1 and CDR2 (germline): GTSNPN, SVGIG (reference sequence). This CDR3 is CAWSKGLGGYTF. The DNA of the CDR3 is TGTGCCTGGAGTAAGGGGCTCGGGGGCTACACCTTC.

This sequence joins TRBV6-1 and TRBJ2-7; D might be TRBD2 (6 bases). Trimming pared 7 bases from V and 0 bases from J, leaving 13 bases between. Germline-derived CDR1 and CDR2 are MNHNS and SASEGT. The CDR3 spans 14 residues. The chain's CDR3 is CASTSWGDSYEQYF. In DNA, the CDR3 is TGTGCCAGCACCTCCTGGGGGGACTCCTACGAGCAGTACTTC.

The J gene is TRBJ1-2, the V gene TRBV30; TRBD1 is a possible D gene (5 bases). Trimming took 1 base from V and 4 from J, leaving 7 bases between them. Germline assignment: CDR1 GTSNPN and CDR2 SVGIG (reference sequence). The CDR3 has 12 amino acids. In DNA, the CDR3 is TGTGCCTGGAGTGGAGGGGTCTATGGCTACACCTTC. Residues: CAWSGGVYGYTF. Supplemented by reference TRBV30 and TRBJ1-2, the full variable domain reads SQTIHQWPATLVQPVGSPLSLECTVEGTSNPNLYWYRQAAGRGLQLLFYSVGIGQISSEVPQNLSASRPQDRQFILSSKKLLLSDSGFYLCAWSGGVYGYTFGSGTRLTVV.

The chain has TRBV11-2 and TRBJ2-7; D may be TRBD2 (7 bases). Looked up from germline, CDR1 is SGHAT and CDR2 is FQNNGV. The germline V and J ends were trimmed by 5 bases and 5 bases, with 19 bases remaining between them. The CDR3 sequence is 15 residues long. CDR3 residues: CASSPLRGGGNEQYF. Written as DNA, the CDR3 is TGTGCCAGCAGCCCTCTAAGGGGGGGCGGGAACGAGCAGTACTTC.

This rearrangement joins TRBV4-1 to TRBJ2-2; 7 nucleotides align to TRBD2. The CDR3 length is 14 residues. The V and J ends lost 4 bases and 7 bases, in that order; junction bases with no gene match: 6. The V gene's germline CDR1 is MGHRA and CDR2 YSYEKL. The CDR3 is CASSPLAGVGELFF. As DNA, the CDR3 is TGCGCCAGCAGCCCCCTCGCGGGGGTCGGGGAGCTGTTTTTT.

This rearrangement joins TRBV7-8 to TRBJ2-7, with TRBD2 matching 9 bases. The CDR3 is 16 residues long. V lost 2 bases, J lost 5 bases, and 10 bases stayed unmatched. Germline V lookup: CDR1 SGHVS, CDR2 FQNEAQ. Written as DNA, the CDR3 is TGTGCCAGCAGCTTATTCTCTAGCGGGATAGGGAACGAGCAGTACTTC. Encoded protein: CASSLFSSGIGNEQYF.

The V call is TRBV7-9, the J call TRBJ1-4, with a tentative D call TRBD1 (5 bases). CDR3 size: 14 residues. V lost 4 bases and J 0 bases, leaving 6 bases between the germline ends. The germline CDR1 and CDR2 sequences are SEHNR and FQNEAQ (reference sequence). The CDR3: CASSSQATNEKLFF. In DNA, the CDR3 is TGTGCCAGCAGCTCACAGGCAACTAATGAAAAACTGTTTTTT.

This chain joins TRBV18 and TRBJ1-3; a weak D match, TRBD1 (5 bases). Germline CDR1 reads KGHSH; CDR2 reads LQKENI. The CDR3 covers 12 residues. Trimming left V 9 bases short and J 5 bases short, with 11 bases between. In nucleotides, the CDR3 is TGTGCCAGTTCCGACAGACGAAACACCATATATTTT. Its protein is CASSDRRNTIYF. Looking up the rest from reference TRBV18 and TRBJ1-3 gives the full variable domain: NAGVMQNPRHLVRRRGQEARLRCSPMKGHSHVYWYRQLPEEGLKFMVYLQKENIIDESGMPKERFSAEFPKEGPSILRIQQVVRGDSAAYFCASSDRRNTIYFGEGSWLTVV.

CDR3 residues: CAWSIWDNSYNEQFF. The CDR3 DNA is TGTGCCTGGAGTATCTGGGACAACTCCTACAATGAGCAGTTCTTC. The chain couples TRBV30 to TRBJ2-1, with D maybe TRBD1 (6 bases). The germline V gene has CDR1 GTSNPN and CDR2 SVGIG (reference sequence). CDR3 size: 15 residues. Trimming cost V 2 bases and J 0 bases, with 11 bases left between them.

This chain joins TRBV7-2 and TRBJ1-2, with TRBD1 identical over 7 bases. Looked up from germline, CDR1 is SGHTA and CDR2 is FQGNSA. The V gene end was trimmed by 5 bases and the J gene end by 0 bases; junction bases not matched to a gene: 6. The CDR3 consists of 15 residues. CDR3 bases: TGTGCCAGCAGCCCAATGGGGACAGCTAACTATGGCTACACCTTC. This codes for CASSPMGTANYGYTF.

V usage is TRBV14 and J usage is TRBJ2-3, with unresolved D. V lost 3 bases, J lost 2 bases, and 3 bases lay in between. The germline V gene has CDR1 SGHDN and CDR2 FVKESK. This CDR3 comprises 12 residues. CDR3 sequence reads: CASSHFTDTQYF. The DNA for the CDR3 is TGTGCCAGCAGCCATTTCACAGATACGCAGTATTTT.

The V call is TRBV19, the J call TRBJ2-2; the D gene is possibly TRBD2 (5 bases). Germline V CDR1 and CDR2: LNHDA, SQIVND (reference sequence). The CDR3 has 14 amino acids. V lost 3 bases, J lost 5 bases, and 10 bases lay in between. The DNA of the CDR3 is TGTGCCAGTAGTATCGAACTAGGGACCGGGGAGCTGTTTTTT. Translated: CASSIELGTGELFF.

This clone was found once. At one boundary the junction diverges from the germline segment, which might be a read error. The chain has TRBV6-6 and TRBJ2-7; 10 positions match TRBD2. This CDR3 spans 15 amino acids. Germline V gene sequence: CDR1 MNHNY, CDR2 SVGAGI (reference sequence). In DNA, the CDR3 is TGTGCCGGCAGTTCGTCTAGCGGGGGCGGAAACGAGCAGTACTTC. Protein: CAGSSSSGGGNEQYF.

The V gene is TRBV9, the J gene TRBJ1-4; TRBD1 is a possible D gene (5 bases). V was pared by 4 bases and J by 8 bases, with 18 bases between. Germline V gene sequence: CDR1 SGDLS, CDR2 YYNGEE. This CDR3 has 15 amino acids. For the CDR3, the DNA is TGTGCCAGCAGCACCAGTGGAGGGGCCTGGGAAAAACTGTTTTTT. This codes for CASSTSGGAWEKLFF.